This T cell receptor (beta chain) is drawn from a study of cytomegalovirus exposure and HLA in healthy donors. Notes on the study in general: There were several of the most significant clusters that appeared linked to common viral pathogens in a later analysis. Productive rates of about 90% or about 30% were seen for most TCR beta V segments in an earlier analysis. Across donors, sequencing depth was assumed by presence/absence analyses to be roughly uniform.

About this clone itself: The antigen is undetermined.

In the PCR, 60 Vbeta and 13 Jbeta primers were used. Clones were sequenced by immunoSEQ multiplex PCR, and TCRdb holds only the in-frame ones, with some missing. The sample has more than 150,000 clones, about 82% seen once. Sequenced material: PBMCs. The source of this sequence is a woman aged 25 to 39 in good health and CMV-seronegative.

The CDR3 here is CASSQEVLAGAGELFF. In DNA, the CDR3 is TGCGCCAGCAGCCAAGAGGTACTAGCGGGGGCCGGGGAGCTGTTTTTT. The chain couples TRBV4-1 to TRBJ2-2; 11 nucleotides match TRBD2. Germline V gives CDR1 MGHRA, CDR2 YSYEKL. The CDR3 loop spans 16 amino acids. The ends lost 0 bases at V and 6 bases at J; junction bases unmatched: 3.